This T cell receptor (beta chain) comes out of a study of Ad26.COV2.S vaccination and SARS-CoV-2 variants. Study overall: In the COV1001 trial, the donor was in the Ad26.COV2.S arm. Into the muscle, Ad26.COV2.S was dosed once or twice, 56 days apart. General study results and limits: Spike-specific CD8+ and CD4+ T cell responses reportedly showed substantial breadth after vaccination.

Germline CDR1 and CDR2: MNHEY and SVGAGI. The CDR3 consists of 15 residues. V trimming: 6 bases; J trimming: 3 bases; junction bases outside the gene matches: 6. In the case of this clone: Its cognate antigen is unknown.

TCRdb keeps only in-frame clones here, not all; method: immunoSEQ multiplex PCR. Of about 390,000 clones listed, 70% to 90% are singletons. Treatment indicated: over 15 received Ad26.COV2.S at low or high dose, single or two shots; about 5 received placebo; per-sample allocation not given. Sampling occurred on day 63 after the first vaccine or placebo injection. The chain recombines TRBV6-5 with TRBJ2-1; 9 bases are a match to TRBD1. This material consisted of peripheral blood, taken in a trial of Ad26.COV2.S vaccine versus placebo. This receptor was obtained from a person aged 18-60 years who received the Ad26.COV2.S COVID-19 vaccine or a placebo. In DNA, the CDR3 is TGTGCCAGCAGCTCCGGGACAGGGCGCTACAATGAGCAGTTCTTC. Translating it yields CASSSGTGRYNEQFF.